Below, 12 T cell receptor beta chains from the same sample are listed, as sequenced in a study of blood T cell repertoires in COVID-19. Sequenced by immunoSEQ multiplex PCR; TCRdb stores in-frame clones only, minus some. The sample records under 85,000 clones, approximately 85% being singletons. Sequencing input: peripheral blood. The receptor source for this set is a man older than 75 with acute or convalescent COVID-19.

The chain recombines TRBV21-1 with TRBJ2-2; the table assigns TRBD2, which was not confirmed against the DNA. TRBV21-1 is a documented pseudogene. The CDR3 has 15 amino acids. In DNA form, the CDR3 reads TGTGCCAGCAGCGCTACTAGCGTAAACACCGGGGAGCTGTTTTTT. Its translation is CASSATSVNTGELFF.

The chain's CDR3 is CAWSAGTGRSTDTQYF. For the CDR3, the DNA is TGTGCCTGGAGTGCCGGGACAGGGCGGTCTACAGATACGCAGTATTTT. The chain recombines TRBV30 with TRBJ2-3; 9 bases line up with TRBD1. The germline CDR1 and CDR2 sequences are GTSNPN and SVGIG (reference sequence). The CDR3 extends over 16 amino acids. The V and J ends lost 1 base and 3 bases, in that order; junction bases with no gene match: 8.

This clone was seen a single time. CDR3 coding DNA: TGTGCCAGCTCACCACCCGAGGGTAGTAGGACTTTCTTT. Protein: CASSPPEGSRTFF. The chain has TRBV18 and TRBJ1-1; D uncertain. V was cut by 0 bases and J by 12 bases, with 14 bases left in between. The length of the CDR3 is 13 residues. In germline, CDR1 is KGHSH, CDR2 LQKENI.

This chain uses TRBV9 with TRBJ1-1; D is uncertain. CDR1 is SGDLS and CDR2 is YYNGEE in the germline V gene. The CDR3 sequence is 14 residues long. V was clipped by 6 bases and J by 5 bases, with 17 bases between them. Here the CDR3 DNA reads TGTGCCAGCACTCCCGACCACGGAGGGACTGAAGCTTTCTTT. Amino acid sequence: CASTPDHGGTEAFF.

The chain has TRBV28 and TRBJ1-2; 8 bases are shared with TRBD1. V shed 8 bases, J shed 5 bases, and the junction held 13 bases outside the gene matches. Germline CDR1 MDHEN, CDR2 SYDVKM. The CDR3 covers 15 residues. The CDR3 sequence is CASLPGQEEPYGYTF. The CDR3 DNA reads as TGTGCCAGCCTCCCGGGACAGGAAGAGCCGTATGGCTACACCTTC.

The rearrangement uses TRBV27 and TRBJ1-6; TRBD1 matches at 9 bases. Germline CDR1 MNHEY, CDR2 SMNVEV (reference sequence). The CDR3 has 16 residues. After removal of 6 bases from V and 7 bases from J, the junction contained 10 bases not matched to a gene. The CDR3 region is CASRGDRVTGNSPLHF. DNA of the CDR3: TGTGCCAGCAGGGGGGACAGGGTAACAGGAAATTCACCCCTCCACTTT.

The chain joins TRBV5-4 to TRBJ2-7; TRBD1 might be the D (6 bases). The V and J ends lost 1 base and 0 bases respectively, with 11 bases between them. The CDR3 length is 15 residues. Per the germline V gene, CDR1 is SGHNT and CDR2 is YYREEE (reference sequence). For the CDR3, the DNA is TGTGCCAGCAGCTTGAGTACAGGGAGCTCCTACGAGCAGTACTTC. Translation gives CASSLSTGSSYEQYF.

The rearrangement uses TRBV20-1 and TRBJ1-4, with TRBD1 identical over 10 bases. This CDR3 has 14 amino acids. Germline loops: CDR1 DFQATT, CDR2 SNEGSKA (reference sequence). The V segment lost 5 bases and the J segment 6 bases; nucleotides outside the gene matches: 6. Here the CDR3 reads CSAGGTGADEKLFF. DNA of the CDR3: TGCAGTGCTGGTGGGACAGGGGCCGATGAAAAACTGTTTTTT.

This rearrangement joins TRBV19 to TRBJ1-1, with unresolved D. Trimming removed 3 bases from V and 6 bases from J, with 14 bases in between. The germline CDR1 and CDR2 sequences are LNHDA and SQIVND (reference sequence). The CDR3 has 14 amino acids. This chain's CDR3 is CASSMSWARAEAFF. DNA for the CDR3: TGTGCCAGTAGTATGTCTTGGGCGCGGGCTGAAGCTTTCTTT.

This CDR3 reads CASRSADRVDTIYF. CDR3 DNA sequence: TGTGCCAGTCGAAGTGCCGACAGGGTAGACACCATATATTTT. The rearrangement links TRBV19 to TRBJ1-3; 7 nucleotides line up with TRBD1. Germline CDR1 reads LNHDA; CDR2 reads SQIVND (reference sequence). V was clipped by 8 bases and J by 8 bases; unmatched bases: 12. This CDR3 region has 14 residues.

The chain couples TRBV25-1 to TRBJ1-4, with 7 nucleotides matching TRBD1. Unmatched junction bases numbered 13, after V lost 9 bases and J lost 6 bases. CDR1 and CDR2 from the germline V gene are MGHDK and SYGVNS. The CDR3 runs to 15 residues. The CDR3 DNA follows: TGTGCCAGGTCAACAAGGAGGGGGCGCGATGAAAAACTGTTTTTT. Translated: CARSTRRGRDEKLFF.

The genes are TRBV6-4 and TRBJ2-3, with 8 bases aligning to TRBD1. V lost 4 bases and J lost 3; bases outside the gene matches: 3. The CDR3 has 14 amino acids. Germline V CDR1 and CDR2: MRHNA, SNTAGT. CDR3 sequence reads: CASSATGVTDTQYF. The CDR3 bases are TGTGCCAGCAGTGCGACAGGGGTGACAGATACGCAGTATTTT.